The 18 T cell receptor beta chains listed next were all sequenced from one sample in a study. TCRdb re-analysed the reads in MiXCR, keeping a single row per CDR3 protein. The repertoire holds 6,500 to 7,500 distinct CDR3 sequences, with roughly 32% as singletons. Sequenced material: blood. Every receptor here comes from a human donor.

This sequence joins TRBV29-1 and TRBJ2-1; TRBD1 matches at 11 bases. Trimming cost V 7 bases and J 8 bases; bases outside gene matches: 4. The germline V gene encodes CDR1 SQVTM and CDR2 ANQGSEA. CDR3 length: 12 amino acids. This CDR3 is CSARTGGYEQFF. CDR3 DNA: TGCAGCGCACGGACAGGGGGCTATGAGCAGTTCTTC.

This clonotype ranks as medium-sized. The chain has TRBV30 and TRBJ2-7; TRBD1 might be the D (6 bases). The CDR3 consists of 12 residues. CDR1 is GTSNPN and CDR2 is SVGIG in the germline V gene (reference sequence). The germline V and J ends were trimmed by 5 bases and 3 bases, with 11 bases remaining between them. CDR3 protein: CAWEGHYYEQYF. Here the CDR3 DNA reads TGTGCCTGGGAGGGACATTACTACGAGCAGTACTTC.

The rearrangement uses TRBV7-9 and TRBJ1-1; D gene unclear. This CDR3 region has 13 residues. V was cut by 2 bases and J by 1 base, with 5 bases left in between. Per the germline V gene, CDR1 is SEHNR and CDR2 is FQNEAQ (reference sequence). CDR3 amino acids: CASSLPQNTEAFF. The CDR3 DNA is TGTGCCAGCAGCTTACCGCAGAACACTGAAGCTTTCTTT.

The chain links TRBV29-1 to TRBJ1-1; the match to TRBD1 covers 7 bases. The CDR3 is made up of 14 amino acids. After removal of 3 bases from V and 1 base from J, the junction contained 5 bases not matched to a gene. CDR1 is SQVTM, CDR2 ANQGSEA, per germline. The CDR3 is CSVETGTTNTEAFF. The CDR3 nucleotides read TGCAGCGTTGAGACAGGGACGACGAACACTGAAGCTTTCTTT.

By frequency in the sample, this clonotype is medium-sized (0.01 to 0.1%). The chain employs TRBV20-1 and TRBJ1-1; TRBD1 is a possible D gene (6 bases). Germline CDR1 DFQATT, CDR2 SNEGSKA (reference sequence). CDR3 size: 14 residues. V was trimmed by 0 bases and J by 7 bases, leaving 15 bases between them. The CDR3 sequence is CSARDQDRRGEAFF. As DNA, the CDR3 is TGCAGTGCTAGAGATCAAGACAGGCGAGGTGAAGCTTTCTTT.

The genes are TRBV29-1 and TRBJ1-1; D gene unclear. V lost 7 bases to trimming and J lost 10 bases, with 7 bases between them. This CDR3 region has 8 residues. CDR1 SQVTM and CDR2 ANQGSEA come from the germline V gene. In DNA form, the CDR3 reads TGCAGCGGTATGACAGCTTTCTTT. It specifies CSGMTAFF.

The chain carries TRBV20-1 and TRBJ1-1, with 10 bases aligning to TRBD1. V lost 1 base to trimming and J lost 3 bases; unmatched junction nucleotides: 2. This CDR3 is 14 amino acids long. CDR1 and CDR2 from the germline V gene are DFQATT and SNEGSKA (reference sequence). The CDR3 here is CSARAGTGDTEAFF. For the CDR3, the DNA is TGCAGTGCTAGAGCCGGGACAGGGGACACTGAAGCTTTCTTT.

This clonotype is labeled as medium-sized (0.01 to 0.1%). This chain joins TRBV29-1 and TRBJ2-2; 10 nucleotides agree with TRBD1. CDR1 is SQVTM and CDR2 is ANQGSEA in the germline V gene. The J segment lost 4 bases and the V segment lost 5 bases, leaving 4 bases of the junction unmatched. The length of the CDR3 is 14 residues. The CDR3 spells CSVRDRGPTGELFF. The CDR3 nucleotides read TGCAGCGTTCGCGACAGGGGGCCCACCGGGGAGCTGTTTTTT.

This clonotype has a handful of counts. A much larger clone lies a single base off, so this may be a read error. The DNA for the CDR3 is TGTGCCAGCAGCTTAGTACTAGCGGGAGATGAGCAGTACTTC. It translates to CASSLVLAGDEQYF. The V and J genes are TRBV7-8 and TRBJ2-7; TRBD2 matches 11 bases. This CDR3 comprises 14 residues. J lost 7 bases, V lost 1 base, and 3 bases had no gene match. Germline values: CDR1 SGHVS, CDR2 FQNEAQ.

As for this clonotype: This could be a read error, since a much larger clone is one nucleotide away. The chain combines TRBV14 with TRBJ2-3; D gene uncertain. Germline-derived CDR1 and CDR2 are SGHDN and FVKESK. The CDR3 is 16 amino acids. Trimming took 4 bases from V and 0 from J, leaving 14 bases between them. The chain's CDR3 is CASSLQLTSSTDTQYF. Written as DNA, the CDR3 is TGTGCCAGCAGCCTTCAACTAACCTCTAGCACAGATACGCAGTATTTT.

This clonotype came up a few times. The V call is TRBV12-3 or TRBV12-4, the J call TRBJ2-5, with a tentative D call TRBD2 (5 bases). The CDR3 has 14 amino acids. V was trimmed by 3 bases and J by 4 bases, leaving 12 bases between them. CDR3 sequence (DNA): TGTGCCAGCAGTTTGGGTAGCGCGGCAGAGACCCAGTACTTC. As protein: CASSLGSAAETQYF.

The genes are TRBV14 and TRBJ2-5, with D possibly TRBD2 on 6 matching bases. Germline values: CDR1 SGHDN, CDR2 FVKESK. V dropped 6 bases and J dropped 4 bases, with 27 bases sitting between them. The CDR3 totals 18 residues. The CDR3 region is CASSSISGRHGGTETQYF. CDR3 nucleotides: TGTGCCAGCAGTTCGATAAGCGGCCGCCATGGAGGGACAGAGACCCAGTACTTC. The full variable domain, with the rest looked up from reference TRBV14 and TRBJ2-5, is EAGVTQFPSHSVIEKGQTVTLRCDPISGHDNLYWYRRVMGKEIKFLLHFVKESKQDESGMPNNRFLAERTGGTYSTLKVQPAELEDSGVYFCASSSISGRHGGTETQYFGPGTRLLVL.

By sample fraction, this clonotype is medium-sized. The V gene is TRBV18, the J gene TRBJ1-2; D possibly corresponds to TRBD1 (5 bases). This CDR3 contains 12 residues. CDR1 is KGHSH and CDR2 is LQKENI in the germline V gene. V was shortened by 4 bases and J by 8 bases, with 11 bases between the two germline ends. CDR3 sequence reads: CASSLGQFGYTF. The CDR3 nucleotides read TGTGCCAGCTCACTCGGACAATTCGGCTACACCTTC.

The rearrangement links TRBV4-2 to TRBJ2-3, with D uncertain. Between the trimmed V and J ends, which lost 3 bases and 9 bases, there was a span of 7 bases. Germline CDR1 reads LGHNA; CDR2 reads YNFKEQ. CDR3 length equals 11 residues. CDR3 in DNA: TGTGCCAGCAGCCATGGAGAGACGCAGTATTTT. This translates into CASSHGETQYF.

This clonotype was counted a single time. The chain links TRBV26 to TRBJ2-7; the D segment call TRBD2 is taken from the table without a DNA check. TRBV26 is a documented pseudogene. The CDR3 length is 17 residues. The CDR3 loop reads CASSSISGRHGGIEQYF. The CDR3, as DNA: TGTGCCAGCAGTTCGATAAGCGGCCGCCATGGAGGGATCGAGCAGTACTTC.

The table lists this clonotype with many counts. This sequence joins TRBV12-3 or TRBV12-4 and TRBJ1-6; D not resolved. V lost 8 bases, J lost 6 bases, and 14 bases lay in between. The CDR3 spans 14 residues. The DNA for the CDR3 is TGTGCCAGCCGGTCAGGTGGTTCTAATTCACCCCTCCACTTT. Translation: CASRSGGSNSPLHF.

CDR3 bases: TGCAGCCAAGATTTTTCCGGACAGGGGGTCGAGCAGTACTTC. Its protein is CSQDFSGQGVEQYF. V usage is TRBV29-1 and J usage is TRBJ2-7; 10 positions agree with TRBD1. CDR1 and CDR2 from the germline V gene are SQVTM and ANQGSEA. V trimming: 8 bases; J trimming: 6 bases; junction bases outside the gene matches: 13. This CDR3 has 14 amino acids.

The chain joins TRBV14 to TRBJ1-1; weak D call: TRBD1 (5 bases). The CDR3 covers 15 residues. Trimming took 1 base from V and 11 from J, leaving 20 bases between them. Germline V lookup: CDR1 SGHDN, CDR2 FVKESK. CDR3 sequence (DNA): TGTGCCAGCAGCCAAGTCCTCTATGACAGATTTTGCGCTTTCTTT. Its translation is CASSQVLYDRFCAFF.